This TCR beta chain was observed in a study of neoadjuvant anti-PD-1 for oral cavity cancer (dated by TCRdb to the early 2020s). Study-wide context: Before undergoing curative-intent surgical resection, most patients got three to four biweekly nivolumab doses at 3 mg/kg. Patients who did not progress were given a fourth nivolumab dose at about day 43 and had definitive surgical resection on days 50-56. Under RECIST 1.1, patients with complete response, partial response or stable disease were classed as responders, and patients with progression were classed as non-responders. There were roughly 11 patients in the parent correlative cohort, and the response rate was approximately 36%.

What the authors observed across the whole study: Only a few patients per response group were included in the TCR analyses, and larger cohorts for validation were called for by the authors. Higher pretreatment blood Treg/Th17 ratios correlated with higher pretreatment blood TCRbeta clonality and lower post-treatment tumor TCRbeta clonality. After neoadjuvant nivolumab, significantly higher T cell clonality (Gini index) was found within PBMCs in non-responders than in responders.

For deep sequencing, each PBMC sample was run in six replicates, with libraries mostly built from 400 to 550 ng of input genomic DNA. The immunoSEQ hsTCRbeta kit was used to prepare TCRbeta libraries, following the manufacturer's instructions. Sequencing of the completed libraries took place using an Illumina NovaSeq 6000 S4 flow cell after they had been pooled to 3 nM. Per the original workflow: The immunoSEQ Analyzer handled quality control and preprocessing of the raw data. The analysis was restricted to productive rearrangements, with each unique CDR3 amino acid sequence defining a clonotype. Repertoire clonality was estimated as the Gini-Simpson index, computed with the R package tcR. Student's t test was used to compare Gini indices, and Pearson correlation was used to assess associations with tumor size change. TCRdb stores this immuneACCESS table with in-frame sequences only. Part of the clones is absent; in the studies checked, under half of the shortfall reflects unresolved V genes, and no reason is known for the rest. The DNA was the basis for D and trimming; V, J and clone size are from that table. In all, the sample holds approximately 32,000 clones, and around nine tenths of those were seen once. The top ten clonotypes cover about 4% of the sample.

This clone was seen a few times. What this receptor recognizes is not known. Base qualities are not at hand, and no much larger clone is one base apart. The time point label on this specimen signifies: before neoadjuvant nivolumab. Patients had been newly diagnosed with stage II-IVA oral cavity squamous cell carcinoma, and no prior systemic or radiation treatment had been given to the patients. The cohort was made up of patients with locally advanced, HPV-negative oral cavity squamous cell carcinoma. No culture maintenance or expansion was done, as the peripheral blood mononuclear cells went straight to analysis. The samples were drawn from a longitudinal correlative study tied to a single-arm phase II trial testing neoadjuvant nivolumab in oral cavity squamous cell carcinoma. Genomic DNA-based TCRbeta sequencing was performed on subject-matched pre- and post-treatment PBMCs and tumors from three responders and three non-responders. Peripheral blood mononuclear cells were collected once before nivolumab treatment and again after treatment, at the time of surgery. Genomic DNA was isolated from PBMCs using the Maxwell RSC DNA from Cells kit.

CDR1 SGHAT and CDR2 FQNNGV were looked up in the germline V gene. V is reduced by 2 bases and J by 2 bases, leaving a spacing of 7 bases between them. Measured from the cysteine to the phenylalanine, the CDR3 is 14 residues long. Only the CDR3 region is kept as DNA, spanning 42 bases read in frame from base 1. The sequence derives from a person between 40 and 85 years old with oral cavity squamous cell carcinoma. Sequenced here: PBMCs, sampled before nivolumab (anti-PD-1) treatment. This receptor chain uses TRBV11-2 and TRBJ1-5; the best D guess is TRBD1, with 5 bases matching. This receptor has the CDR3 CASSLQGRNQPQHF. The DNA is as follows: TGTGCCAGCAGCTTACAGGGCCGCAATCAGCCCCAGCATTTT.